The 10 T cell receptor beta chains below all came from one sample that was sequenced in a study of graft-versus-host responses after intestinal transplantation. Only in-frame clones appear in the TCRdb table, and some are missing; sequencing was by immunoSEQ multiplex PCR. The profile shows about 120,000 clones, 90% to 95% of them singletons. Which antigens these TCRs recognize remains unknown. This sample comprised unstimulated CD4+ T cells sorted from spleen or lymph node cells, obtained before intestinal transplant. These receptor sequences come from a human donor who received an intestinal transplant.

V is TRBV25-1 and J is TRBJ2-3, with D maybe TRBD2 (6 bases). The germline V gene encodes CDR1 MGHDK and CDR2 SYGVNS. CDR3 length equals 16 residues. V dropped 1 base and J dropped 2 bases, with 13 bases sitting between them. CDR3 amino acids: CASSELSGSPTDTQYF. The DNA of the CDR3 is TGTGCCAGCAGTGAATTATCCGGGAGCCCCACAGATACGCAGTATTTT.

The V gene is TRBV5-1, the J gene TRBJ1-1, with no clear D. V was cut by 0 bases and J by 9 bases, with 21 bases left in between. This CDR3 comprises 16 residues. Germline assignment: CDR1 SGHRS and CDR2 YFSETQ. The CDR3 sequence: CASSLGPLGSTPQAFF. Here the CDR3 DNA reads TGCGCCAGCAGCTTGGGTCCTTTGGGATCGACTCCGCAAGCTTTCTTT. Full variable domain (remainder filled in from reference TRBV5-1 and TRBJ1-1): KAGVTQTPRYLIKTRGQQVTLSCSPISGHRSVSWYQQTPGQGLQFLFEYFSETQRNKGNFPGRFSGRQFSNSRSEMNVSTLELGDSALYLCASSLGPLGSTPQAFFGQGTRLTVV.

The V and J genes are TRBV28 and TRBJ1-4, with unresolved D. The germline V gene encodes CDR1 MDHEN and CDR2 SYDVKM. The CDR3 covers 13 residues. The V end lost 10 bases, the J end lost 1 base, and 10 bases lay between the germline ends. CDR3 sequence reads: CATVSGTNEKLFF. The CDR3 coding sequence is TGTGCCACCGTCTCTGGAACTAATGAAAAACTGTTTTTT. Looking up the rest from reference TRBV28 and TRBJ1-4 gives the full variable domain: DVKVTQSSRYLVKRTGEKVFLECVQDMDHENMFWYRQDPGLGLRLIYFSYDVKMKEKGDIPEGYSVSREKKERFSLILESASTNQTSMYLCATVSGTNEKLFFGSGTQLSVL.

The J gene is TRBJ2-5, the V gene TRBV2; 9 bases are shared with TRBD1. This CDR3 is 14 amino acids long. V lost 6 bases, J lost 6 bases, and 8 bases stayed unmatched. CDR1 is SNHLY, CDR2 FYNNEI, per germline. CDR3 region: CASRGPGTGKTQYF. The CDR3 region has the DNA TGTGCCAGCAGGGGCCCCGGGACAGGGAAGACCCAGTACTTC.

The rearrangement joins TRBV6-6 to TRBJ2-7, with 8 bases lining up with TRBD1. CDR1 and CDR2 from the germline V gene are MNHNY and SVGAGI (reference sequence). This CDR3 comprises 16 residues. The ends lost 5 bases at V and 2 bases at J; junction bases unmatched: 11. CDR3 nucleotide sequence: TGTGCCAGCAGTACCTCCCTCGGGACAGGAACCTACGAGCAGTACTTC. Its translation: CASSTSLGTGTYEQYF.

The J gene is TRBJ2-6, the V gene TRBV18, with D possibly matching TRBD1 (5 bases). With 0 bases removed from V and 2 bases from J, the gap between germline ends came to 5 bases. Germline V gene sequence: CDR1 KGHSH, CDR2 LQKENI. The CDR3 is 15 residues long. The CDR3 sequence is CASSPPGAGANVLTF. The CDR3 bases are TGTGCCAGCTCACCACCAGGGGCTGGGGCCAACGTCCTGACTTTC.

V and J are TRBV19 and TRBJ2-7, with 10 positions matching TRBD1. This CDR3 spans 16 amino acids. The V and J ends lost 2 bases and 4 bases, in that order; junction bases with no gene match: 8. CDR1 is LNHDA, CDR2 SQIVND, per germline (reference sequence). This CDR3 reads CASSISPGQGKYEQYF. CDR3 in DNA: TGTGCCAGTAGTATATCGCCGGGACAGGGGAAATACGAGCAGTACTTC. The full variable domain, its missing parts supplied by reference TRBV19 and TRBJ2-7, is DGGITQSPKYLFRKEGQNVTLSCEQNLNHDAMYWYRQDPGQGLRLIYYSQIVNDFQKGDIAEGYSVSREKKESFPLTVTSAQKNPTAFYLCASSISPGQGKYEQYFGPGTRLTVT.

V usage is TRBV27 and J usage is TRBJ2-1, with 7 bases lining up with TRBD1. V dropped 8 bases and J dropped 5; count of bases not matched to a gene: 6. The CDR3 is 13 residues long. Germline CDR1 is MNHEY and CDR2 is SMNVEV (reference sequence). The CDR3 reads CASGHRGDNEQFF. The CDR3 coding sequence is TGTGCCAGCGGTCACAGGGGAGACAATGAGCAGTTCTTC.

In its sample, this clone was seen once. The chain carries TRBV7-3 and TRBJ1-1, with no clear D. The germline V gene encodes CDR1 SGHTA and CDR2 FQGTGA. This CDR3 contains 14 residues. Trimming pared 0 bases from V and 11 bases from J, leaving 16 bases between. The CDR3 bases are TGTGCCAGCAGCTTAACCGTAAAATCGACGCCCGCTTTCTTT. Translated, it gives CASSLTVKSTPAFF.

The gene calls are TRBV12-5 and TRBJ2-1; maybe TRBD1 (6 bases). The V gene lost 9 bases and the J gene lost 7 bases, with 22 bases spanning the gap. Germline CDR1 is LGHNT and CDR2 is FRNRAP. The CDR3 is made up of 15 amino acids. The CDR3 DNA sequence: TGTGCTAGCACGACGGGGAACAGGGAATGGAATGAGCAGTTCTTC. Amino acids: CASTTGNREWNEQFF.